The 29 T cell receptor beta chains below come from one sample, sequenced in a study of blood T cell repertoires in COVID-19. The protocol was immunoSEQ multiplex PCR, while the TCRdb copy is restricted to in-frame clones and leaves out a portion. This sample carries 25,000 to 40,000 clones, 75% to 90% of them seen once, and the ten largest clones take 7.3%. The sequenced material came from peripheral blood. The receptors here all came from a human donor in a cohort sampled during active COVID-19.

This chain connects TRBV4-2 to TRBJ2-1; 7 bases are shared with TRBD2. Germline trimming cut 4 bases from V and 4 bases from J; bases unmatched to any gene: 7. CDR1 and CDR2 (germline): LGHNA, YNFKEQ. This CDR3 has 15 amino acids. The DNA for the CDR3 is TGTGCCAGCAGCCCGCAAGCGGGGAAATACAATGAGCAGTTCTTC. The encoded protein is CASSPQAGKYNEQFF.

The V and J genes are TRBV6-1 and TRBJ1-2; 7 bases map to TRBD1. Germline V gene lookup returns CDR1 MNHNS and CDR2 SASEGT. The junction had 2 bases not matched to a gene; V was cut back by 1 base and J by 3 bases. CDR3 size: 14 residues. Written as DNA, the CDR3 is TGTGCCAGCAGTGAAGGAGGGACAGACTATGGCTACACCTTC. As protein: CASSEGGTDYGYTF.

V is TRBV19 and J is TRBJ2-2, with 11 positions matching TRBD1. The V gene end was trimmed by 10 bases and the J gene end by 5 bases; junction bases not matched to a gene: 3. The germline CDR1 and CDR2 sequences are LNHDA and SQIVND (reference sequence). The CDR3 length is 13 residues. CDR3 DNA: TGTGCCACGGGACAGGGGGAGACCGGGGAGCTGTTTTTT. It specifies CATGQGETGELFF.

The genes are TRBV21-1 and TRBJ2-7; TRBD2 reflects the table's D call only, with no check against the DNA. TRBV21-1 is flagged as a pseudogene. The CDR3 has 19 residues. The CDR3 DNA follows: TGTGCCAGCAGCCCTATAAGACTAGCGGGGGGGCCCGACTCCTACGAGCAGTACTTC. This translates into CASSPIRLAGGPDSYEQYF.

The chain combines TRBV30 with TRBJ1-5, with 8 bases fitting TRBD1. The CDR3 has 14 residues. Germline-derived CDR1 and CDR2 are GTSNPN and SVGIG (reference sequence). The ends lost 1 base at V and 4 bases at J; junction bases unmatched: 3. The CDR3: CAWSGTGRNQPQHF. In nucleotides, the CDR3 is TGTGCCTGGAGTGGGACAGGGCGAAATCAGCCCCAGCATTTT.

This rearrangement joins TRBV27 to TRBJ1-4, with D hard to call. Trimming left V 0 bases short and J 10 bases short, with 12 bases between. The CDR3 loop spans 14 amino acids. Looked up from germline, CDR1 is MNHEY and CDR2 is SMNVEV (reference sequence). CDR3 nucleotide sequence: TGTGCCAGCAGTTTATCTGGGGTCGAGGGAAAACTGTTTTTT. This encodes CASSLSGVEGKLFF.

This clone occurred a few times. The chain uses TRBV7-8 and TRBJ2-1, with TRBD2 matching over 8 bases. V trimming: 6 bases; J trimming: 8 bases; junction bases outside the gene matches: 6. The CDR3 totals 13 residues. Germline V gene data show CDR1 as SGHVS and CDR2 as FQNEAQ. Here the CDR3 DNA reads TGTGCCAGCAGTTTTTTTAGCGGGGATGAGCAGTTCTTC. Its translation: CASSFFSGDEQFF.

This clone showed up just a few times. The chain carries TRBV5-4 and TRBJ2-7, with 9 positions matching TRBD1. This CDR3 comprises 15 residues. V lost 4 bases to trimming and J lost 3 bases; unmatched junction nucleotides: 8. Germline V gene lookup returns CDR1 SGHNT and CDR2 YYREEE (reference sequence). The CDR3 DNA reads TGTGCCAGCAGCGGCGGACAGGGGCTCTACTACGAGCAGTACTTC. Its protein product is CASSGGQGLYYEQYF.

J is TRBJ2-2 and V is TRBV7-9, with TRBD1 as a possible D gene (6 bases). Germline lookup yields CDR1 SEHNR and CDR2 FQNEAQ (reference sequence). Trimming stripped 5 bases from V and 4 bases from J, with 17 bases between. The CDR3 is made up of 16 amino acids. The CDR3 region is CASSEPRDMPTGELFF. CDR3 coding DNA: TGTGCCAGCAGCGAACCCCGGGACATGCCCACCGGGGAGCTGTTTTTT.

This clone was seen more than once but under ten times. The rearrangement joins TRBV11-3 to TRBJ2-7, with 8 bases that match TRBD2. After removal of 3 bases from V and 1 base from J, the junction contained 5 bases not matched to a gene. This CDR3 spans 15 amino acids. Germline V lookup: CDR1 SGHNT, CDR2 YENEEA. CDR3 DNA sequence: TGTGCCAGCAGCTTGAGCGGGAGTTATTCCTACGAGCAGTACTTC. It encodes CASSLSGSYSYEQYF.

Here the CDR3 reads CAWSGTGTGDTQYF. The DNA of the CDR3 is TGTGCCTGGAGTGGGACCGGGACTGGAGATACGCAGTATTTT. The genes are TRBV30 and TRBJ2-3, with D tentatively TRBD2 (6 bases). The V and J ends lost 1 base and 5 bases respectively, with 13 bases between them. This CDR3 has 14 residues. The V gene's germline CDR1 is GTSNPN and CDR2 SVGIG (reference sequence).

The chain uses TRBV20-1 and TRBJ2-3; TRBD2 agrees at 10 bases. The germline V gene has CDR1 DFQATT and CDR2 SNEGSKA (reference sequence). This CDR3 has 14 residues. V trimming: 5 bases; J trimming: 3 bases; junction bases outside the gene matches: 5. CDR3 amino acids: CSARVLAGTDTQYF. The CDR3 DNA follows: TGCAGTGCTCGTGTACTAGCGGGAACAGATACGCAGTATTTT.

The rearrangement uses TRBV30 and TRBJ2-7; D uncertain. This CDR3 spans 12 amino acids. Germline V gene lookup returns CDR1 GTSNPN and CDR2 SVGIG (reference sequence). Deletions cut 5 bases from V and 5 bases from J, with 13 bases between. The CDR3 nucleotides read TGTGCCTGGGGCCCAGGTAGGAACGAGCAGTACTTC. It yields the protein CAWGPGRNEQYF.

The chain combines TRBV14 with TRBJ2-1, with D possibly being TRBD1 (6 bases). Germline values: CDR1 SGHDN, CDR2 FVKESK. This CDR3 is 14 amino acids long. V was clipped by 2 bases and J by 3 bases, with 8 bases between them. CDR3 sequence reads: CASSQQDSYNEQFF. CDR3 nucleotide sequence: TGTGCCAGCAGCCAACAGGACAGCTACAATGAGCAGTTCTTC.

The CDR3 DNA sequence: TGTGCCAGTAGTATAGGAACTAGCGGGACTTACGAGCAGTACTTC. This sequence encodes CASSIGTSGTYEQYF. The genes are TRBV19 and TRBJ2-7; 10 bases match TRBD2. V dropped 1 base and J dropped 4; count of bases not matched to a gene: 4. The CDR3 extends over 15 amino acids. The germline gives CDR1 LNHDA, CDR2 SQIVND (reference sequence).

The chain is built from TRBV7-2 and TRBJ2-1, with 13 nucleotides matching TRBD2. After removal of 0 bases from V and 8 bases from J, the junction contained 7 bases not matched to a gene. Germline V gene lookup returns CDR1 SGHTA and CDR2 FQGNSA. CDR3 length equals 17 residues. The CDR3 loop reads CASSLAPLAGGHYEQFF. CDR3 DNA sequence: TGTGCCAGCAGCTTAGCCCCACTAGCGGGGGGGCACTATGAGCAGTTCTTC.

The rearrangement joins TRBV10-3 to TRBJ1-2; TRBD1 matches 7 bases. CDR3 length equals 12 residues. Germline trimming cut 6 bases from V and 4 bases from J; bases unmatched to any gene: 2. Germline CDR1 reads ENHRY; CDR2 reads SYGVKD. In nucleotides, the CDR3 is TGTGCCATCAGCACAGGGGTCTATGGCTACACCTTC. Protein sequence: CAISTGVYGYTF.

This chain joins TRBV18 and TRBJ2-2, with D perhaps TRBD2 (6 bases). The CDR3 runs 15 residues. Germline CDR1 is KGHSH and CDR2 is LQKENI. Trimming removed 4 bases from V and 2 bases from J, with 11 bases in between. The CDR3 coding sequence is TGTGCCAGCTCACTCGGGACTTTAAACACCGGGGAGCTGTTTTTT. This translates into CASSLGTLNTGELFF.

The rearrangement joins TRBV9 to TRBJ2-1; 7 bases fit TRBD2. With 4 bases clipped from V and 2 bases from J, the junction kept 21 bases outside the gene matches. Germline CDR1 reads SGDLS; CDR2 reads YYNGEE. The CDR3 is 20 amino acids. The CDR3 DNA sequence: TGTGCCAGCAGCTCCCCCCAGGTCCGACTAGCCTCGAGCGCCTACAATGAGCAGTTCTTC. Protein product: CASSSPQVRLASSAYNEQFF.

The CDR3 DNA reads as TGCAGCGTCCGGACAGGGGAAGAGACCCAGTACTTC. The encoded protein is CSVRTGEETQYF. This chain uses TRBV29-1 with TRBJ2-5, with TRBD1 matching over 9 bases. The V and J ends lost 6 bases and 3 bases, in that order; junction bases with no gene match: 2. CDR1 is SQVTM and CDR2 is ANQGSEA in the germline V gene. This CDR3 is built from 12 residues.

The chain joins TRBV7-8 to TRBJ2-7; no clear D gene. This CDR3 is 15 amino acids long. Germline CDR1 is SGHVS and CDR2 is FQNEAQ. Trimming removed 1 base at V and 0 bases at J, with 10 bases between. CDR3 sequence reads: CASSLDASYSYEQYF. The CDR3 region has the DNA TGTGCCAGCAGCTTAGACGCATCCTACTCCTACGAGCAGTACTTC.

The rearrangement joins TRBV7-3 to TRBJ2-3; 7 bases agree with TRBD2. The CDR3 covers 15 residues. The V segment lost 6 bases and the J segment 3 bases; nucleotides outside the gene matches: 9. Germline CDR1 SGHTA, CDR2 FQGTGA. CDR3 nucleotide sequence: TGTGCCAGCAGTAGGGCGGGAGAGAGGACAGATACGCAGTATTTT. It yields the protein CASSRAGERTDTQYF.

This clone was seen a few times. CDR3 sequence reads: CSVNRADTEAFF. The CDR3 bases are TGCAGCGTGAACAGGGCGGACACTGAAGCTTTCTTT. The chain is built from TRBV29-1 and TRBJ1-1; a weak D match, TRBD1 (6 bases). CDR3 length: 12 amino acids. V shed 6 bases and J shed 3 bases, with 11 bases lying between them. The germline gives CDR1 SQVTM, CDR2 ANQGSEA. Complete variable domain (other parts from reference TRBV29-1 and TRBJ1-1): SAVISQKPSRDICQRGTSLTIQCQVDSQVTMMFWYRQQPGQSLTLIATANQGSEATYESGFVIDKFPISRPNLTFSTLTVSNMSPEDSSIYLCSVNRADTEAFFGQGTRLTVV.

The rearrangement links TRBV5-1 to TRBJ2-2, with 13 nucleotides matching TRBD2. Germline CDR1 and CDR2: SGHRS and YFSETQ. This CDR3 spans 16 amino acids. The junction had 6 bases not matched to a gene; V was cut back by 4 bases and J by 6 bases. The CDR3: CASSIRTSGSPGELFF. For the CDR3, the DNA is TGCGCCAGCAGCATCCGGACTAGCGGGAGTCCCGGGGAGCTGTTTTTT.

This sequence joins TRBV11-3 and TRBJ2-1; 7 bases are shared with TRBD1. Looked up from germline, CDR1 is SGHNT and CDR2 is YENEEA. Germline trimming cut 5 bases from V and 4 bases from J; bases unmatched to any gene: 8. CDR3 length: 15 residues. The CDR3 region is CASSLSQGEYNEQFF. The DNA of the CDR3 is TGTGCCAGCAGCCTTAGCCAGGGGGAATACAATGAGCAGTTCTTC.

The V and J genes are TRBV2 and TRBJ1-1; possible D gene TRBD1, 6 bases. The germline gives CDR1 SNHLY, CDR2 FYNNEI. The CDR3 is 15 amino acids. The V gene lost 6 bases and the J gene lost 1 base, with 15 bases spanning the gap. CDR3 in DNA: TGTGCCAGCAGCGAGACCCCGACAGGGAACACTGAAGCTTTCTTT. It yields the protein CASSETPTGNTEAFF.

This clone was picked up one time. This chain uses TRBV7-9 with TRBJ2-1; 11 bases are shared with TRBD2. V dropped 5 bases and J dropped 3; count of bases not matched to a gene: 3. In germline, CDR1 is SEHNR, CDR2 FQNEAQ (reference sequence). The CDR3 is 15 amino acids. In nucleotides, the CDR3 is TGTGCCAGCAGCCCGGGACTAGCGGTCTACAATGAGCAGTTCTTC. Translation: CASSPGLAVYNEQFF.

The chain employs TRBV5-5 and TRBJ2-7, with 7 positions matching TRBD1. Unmatched junction bases numbered 8, after V lost 0 bases and J lost 5 bases. The CDR3 length is 15 residues. The germline V gene encodes CDR1 SGHKS and CDR2 YYEKEE (reference sequence). The CDR3 loop is CASSLEGQFPHEQYF. The CDR3 DNA follows: TGTGCCAGCAGCTTGGAGGGACAGTTTCCCCACGAGCAGTACTTC.

The chain uses TRBV19 and TRBJ2-7; possible D gene TRBD1, 5 bases. CDR3 length: 13 amino acids. The V gene lost 6 bases and the J gene lost 2 bases, with 11 bases spanning the gap. Germline V gene data show CDR1 as LNHDA and CDR2 as SQIVND (reference sequence). The CDR3 protein is CASRSAGTYEQYF. In nucleotides, the CDR3 is TGTGCCAGTAGAAGTGCAGGGACCTACGAGCAGTACTTC.